These T cell receptor beta chains were read from a single sample in a study of T cells in Graves' hyperthyroidism and ophthalmopathy. TCRdb reprocessed the multiplex PCR reads with MiXCR, giving one entry per CDR3 protein. Of approximately 600,000 distinct CDR3 sequences listed, 20% to 25% were seen once; the top ten hold around a third. Specimen: blood. The origin of the receptors is a man aged 25 to 45 with Graves' ophthalmopathy. The CDR3 runs from the conserved cysteine through the conserved F or W. Fields, in order: V gene, J gene, CDR3 length, D gene, clone size, CDR3 DNA, CDR3 protein. A D gene is named only where the DNA matches it firmly. Clone sizes are given selectively: once, few, many, or a class where the clone is expanded.

v_call: TRBV11-2; j_call: TRBJ2-1; cdr3_length: 18; d_call: .; clone_size: .; cdr3_nt: TGTGCCAGCAGCTTACTTTGGTTCGTACAGGGACTCTACAATGAGCAGTTCTTC; cdr3_aa: CASSLLWFVQGLYNEQFF
v_call: TRBV24-1; j_call: TRBJ2-1; cdr3_length: 17; d_call: .; clone_size: .; cdr3_nt: TGTGCCACCAGTGATTCCCAAGCGGGTGTTACCTACAATGAGCAGTTCTTC; cdr3_aa: CATSDSQAGVTYNEQFF
v_call: TRBV6-1; j_call: TRBJ2-1; cdr3_length: 14; d_call: .; clone_size: .; cdr3_nt: TGTGCCAGCAGTGTTGGCGGCCGTTACAATGAGCAGTTCTTC; cdr3_aa: CASSVGGRYNEQFF
v_call: TRBV6-1; j_call: TRBJ1-4; cdr3_length: 11; d_call: TRBD1; clone_size: few; cdr3_nt: TGTGCCAGTACAGGGGACGAAAAACTGTTTTTT; cdr3_aa: CASTGDEKLFF
v_call: TRBV29-1; j_call: TRBJ2-7; cdr3_length: 13; d_call: .; clone_size: .; cdr3_nt: TGCAGCGTTGAAGTCGGCAGACCCTACGAGCAGTACTTC; cdr3_aa: CSVEVGRPYEQYF
v_call: TRBV28; j_call: TRBJ1-1; cdr3_length: 16; d_call: .; clone_size: few; cdr3_nt: TGTGCCAGCATCGGCCCTGGGGGGGCTTGGGATACTGAAGCTTTCTTT; cdr3_aa: CASIGPGGAWDTEAFF
v_call: TRBV30; j_call: TRBJ2-7; cdr3_length: 15; d_call: .; clone_size: .; cdr3_nt: TGTGCCTGGAGTGTAAGGTCCAGAGAACCCTACGAGCAGTACTTC; cdr3_aa: CAWSVRSREPYEQYF
v_call: TRBV12-3/TRBV12-4; j_call: TRBJ1-1; cdr3_length: 15; d_call: .; clone_size: many; cdr3_nt: TGTGCCAGCAGTTTCTGGCAGGTGGGGAACACTGAAGCTTTCTTT; cdr3_aa: CASSFWQVGNTEAFF
v_call: TRBV28; j_call: TRBJ2-3; cdr3_length: 15; d_call: .; clone_size: few; cdr3_nt: TGTGCCAGCAGTTTGTTAGAGCGGAGCACAGATACGCAGTATTTT; cdr3_aa: CASSLLERSTDTQYF
v_call: TRBV6-1; j_call: TRBJ1-2; cdr3_length: 14; d_call: .; clone_size: .; cdr3_nt: TGTGCCAGCAGCCTCGGGGCAGGCTACTACGGCTACACCTTC; cdr3_aa: CASSLGAGYYGYTF
v_call: TRBV6-2/TRBV6-3; j_call: TRBJ2-3; cdr3_length: 15; d_call: TRBD1; clone_size: many; cdr3_nt: TGTGCCAGCAGTAGTACAGGGGCACACACAGATACGCAGTATTTT; cdr3_aa: CASSSTGAHTDTQYF
v_call: TRBV7-9; j_call: TRBJ2-4; cdr3_length: 17; d_call: .; clone_size: .; cdr3_nt: TGTGCCAGCAGCTTTCAGGGACAAGTATTAGCCAAAAACATTCAGTACTTC; cdr3_aa: CASSFQGQVLAKNIQYF
v_call: TRBV2; j_call: TRBJ1-4; cdr3_length: 13; d_call: .; clone_size: .; cdr3_nt: TGTGCCAGCAGAGACAGAAGTTATGAAAAACTGTTTTTT; cdr3_aa: CASRDRSYEKLFF
v_call: TRBV20-1; j_call: TRBJ1-5; cdr3_length: 14; d_call: .; clone_size: many; cdr3_nt: TGCAGTGCTACAAACGGGCCGACCAATCAGCCCCAGCATTTT; cdr3_aa: CSATNGPTNQPQHF
v_call: TRBV19; j_call: TRBJ2-3; cdr3_length: 14; d_call: .; clone_size: .; cdr3_nt: TGTGCCAGTATTTCCGCTGGGGGTTCAGATACGCAGTATTTT; cdr3_aa: CASISAGGSDTQYF
v_call: TRBV6-1; j_call: TRBJ2-2; cdr3_length: 15; d_call: .; clone_size: few; cdr3_nt: TGTGCCAGCAGTGGCCGGGACCCCATCGCCGGGGAGCTGTTTTTT; cdr3_aa: CASSGRDPIAGELFF
v_call: TRBV5-1; j_call: TRBJ2-2; cdr3_length: 17; d_call: TRBD2; clone_size: few; cdr3_nt: TGCGCCAGCAGGTGGACTAGCGGGAGGGGAAACACCGGGGAGCTGTTTTTT; cdr3_aa: CASRWTSGRGNTGELFF
v_call: TRBV5-1; j_call: TRBJ1-1; cdr3_length: 14; d_call: .; clone_size: many; cdr3_nt: TGTGCCAGCAGCTTGGGGTCCATGAACACTGAAGCTTTCTTT; cdr3_aa: CASSLGSMNTEAFF
v_call: TRBV18; j_call: TRBJ2-2; cdr3_length: 15; d_call: TRBD2; clone_size: .; cdr3_nt: TGTGCCAGCTCACCTAGCGGGAGCCAGGCCGGGGAGCTGTTTTTT; cdr3_aa: CASSPSGSQAGELFF
v_call: TRBV18; j_call: TRBJ2-2; cdr3_length: 14; d_call: .; clone_size: .; cdr3_nt: TGTGCCAGCTCACCGCCGGGTAACCGCGGGGAGCTGTTTTTT; cdr3_aa: CASSPPGNRGELFF
v_call: TRBV2; j_call: TRBJ2-5; cdr3_length: 15; d_call: .; clone_size: few; cdr3_nt: TGTGCCAGCAGTGAAGAACAGCCCTTGGGAGAGACCCAGTACTTC; cdr3_aa: CASSEEQPLGETQYF
v_call: TRBV20-1; j_call: TRBJ2-1; cdr3_length: 14; d_call: TRBD2; clone_size: many; cdr3_nt: TGCAGTGCTAGGAGGAGCGGGATAGACAATGAGCAGTTCTTC; cdr3_aa: CSARRSGIDNEQFF
v_call: TRBV6-9; j_call: TRBJ2-3; cdr3_length: 18; d_call: TRBD2; clone_size: few; cdr3_nt: TGTGCCAGCAGTTACGTGGGGGGGACTAGCGGGAGTACAGATACGCAGTATTTT; cdr3_aa: CASSYVGGTSGSTDTQYF
v_call: TRBV18; j_call: TRBJ2-1; cdr3_length: 14; d_call: .; clone_size: .; cdr3_nt: TGTGCCAGCTCACCAGTGTACAGGCCGAATGAGCAGTTCTTC; cdr3_aa: CASSPVYRPNEQFF
v_call: TRBV4-1; j_call: TRBJ2-5; cdr3_length: 15; d_call: TRBD2; clone_size: .; cdr3_nt: TGCGCCAGCAGCCGAATCCTAGCGGGAGTGGAGACCCAGTACTTC; cdr3_aa: CASSRILAGVETQYF
v_call: TRBV19; j_call: TRBJ2-7; cdr3_length: 15; d_call: TRBD2; clone_size: few; cdr3_nt: TGTGCCAGTAGTATGAGGCGGGAGTATACCTACGAGCAGTACTTC; cdr3_aa: CASSMRREYTYEQYF
v_call: TRBV20-1; j_call: TRBJ2-7; cdr3_length: 14; d_call: TRBD2; clone_size: .; cdr3_nt: TGCAGTGCTAGAGATGAGAGCGGGAGCTACGAGCAGTACTTC; cdr3_aa: CSARDESGSYEQYF
v_call: TRBV13; j_call: TRBJ2-2; cdr3_length: 16; d_call: TRBD2; clone_size: .; cdr3_nt: TGTGCCAGCAGCTGGGGGACTAGTAAGAACACCGGGGAGCTGTTTTTT; cdr3_aa: CASSWGTSKNTGELFF
v_call: TRBV20-1; j_call: TRBJ1-5; cdr3_length: 16; d_call: TRBD1; clone_size: few; cdr3_nt: TGCAGTGCTAGAGACTCGAAGACAGGGGGCAATCAGCCCCAGCATTTT; cdr3_aa: CSARDSKTGGNQPQHF
v_call: TRBV30; j_call: TRBJ2-2; cdr3_length: 14; d_call: .; clone_size: .; cdr3_nt: TGTGCCTGGAGACAGGGAATGGACACCGGGGAGCTGTTTTTT; cdr3_aa: CAWRQGMDTGELFF
v_call: TRBV6-1; j_call: TRBJ2-3; cdr3_length: 16; d_call: .; clone_size: .; cdr3_nt: TGTGCCAGCAGTGAAATCCCCTCGGCAGGGACAGATACGCAGTATTTT; cdr3_aa: CASSEIPSAGTDTQYF
v_call: TRBV6-2/TRBV6-3; j_call: TRBJ1-2; cdr3_length: 14; d_call: .; clone_size: .; cdr3_nt: TGTGCCAGCAGTCACGAACAGGGCCCCTATGGCTACACCTTC; cdr3_aa: CASSHEQGPYGYTF
v_call: TRBV10-3; j_call: TRBJ1-1; cdr3_length: 15; d_call: TRBD1; clone_size: many; cdr3_nt: TGTGCCATCAGTGACGGGGACAGGGGAGGCACTGAAGCTTTCTTT; cdr3_aa: CAISDGDRGGTEAFF
v_call: TRBV28; j_call: TRBJ2-3; cdr3_length: 14; d_call: .; clone_size: many; cdr3_nt: TGTGCCAGCAGTTTAGCTGCCAGAACAGATACGCAGTATTTT; cdr3_aa: CASSLAARTDTQYF
v_call: TRBV11-2; j_call: TRBJ2-3; cdr3_length: 16; d_call: TRBD2; clone_size: .; cdr3_nt: TGTGCCAGCAGCTCACTTTTAGCGGGACTTACAGATACGCAGTATTTT; cdr3_aa: CASSSLLAGLTDTQYF
v_call: TRBV11-1; j_call: TRBJ1-1; cdr3_length: 16; d_call: .; clone_size: .; cdr3_nt: TGTGCCAGCAGCCTCTCTTCCGGGACGCTGAACACTGAAGCTTTCTTT; cdr3_aa: CASSLSSGTLNTEAFF
v_call: TRBV19; j_call: TRBJ1-1; cdr3_length: 11; d_call: .; clone_size: few; cdr3_nt: TGTGCCAGTATCTGGCAGCGAAAAGCTTTCTTT; cdr3_aa: CASIWQRKAFF
v_call: TRBV6-1; j_call: TRBJ2-3; cdr3_length: 13; d_call: .; clone_size: many; cdr3_nt: TGTGCCAGCATGAGCGAGAGCACAGATACGCAGTATTTT; cdr3_aa: CASMSESTDTQYF
v_call: TRBV3-1; j_call: TRBJ2-3; cdr3_length: 15; d_call: .; clone_size: few; cdr3_nt: TGTGCCAGCAGCCAAGACCCGCTGGGGACAGATACGCAGTATTTT; cdr3_aa: CASSQDPLGTDTQYF
v_call: TRBV7-8; j_call: TRBJ2-7; cdr3_length: 16; d_call: TRBD1; clone_size: few; cdr3_nt: TGTGCCAGCAGCTTAGTGGTCGACAGGGGCACCTACGAGCAGTACTTC; cdr3_aa: CASSLVVDRGTYEQYF